One and the same sample provided the 21 T cell receptor beta chains below, sequenced in a study of cytomegalovirus exposure and HLA in healthy donors. A multiplex PCR was run with 60 Vbeta primers and 13 Jbeta primers. TCRdb's copy holds only in-frame clones and misses some; the assay was immunoSEQ multiplex PCR. The sample carries about 210,000 clones, 60% to 80% recorded once. The sequenced sample consisted of PBMCs. These receptors all come from a male donor in good health and CMV-seronegative.

This clone was counted only a few times. This chain joins TRBV10-3 and TRBJ1-1, with D unresolved. This CDR3 contains 13 residues. Trimming stripped 2 bases from V and 1 base from J, with 5 bases between. Germline V CDR1 and CDR2: ENHRY, SYGVKD. CDR3 sequence reads: CAISEGQNTEAFF. The CDR3, as DNA: TGTGCCATCAGTGAGGGGCAGAACACTGAAGCTTTCTTT.

The V gene is TRBV7-9, the J gene TRBJ1-6; D possibly corresponds to TRBD1 (6 bases). CDR3 size: 15 residues. Germline V gene data show CDR1 as SEHNR and CDR2 as FQNEAQ (reference sequence). Trimming removed 5 bases from V and 7 bases from J, with 15 bases in between. CDR3 in DNA: TGTGCCAGCAGCCCAAGGACGGGGGGCAATTCACCCCTCCACTTT. This encodes CASSPRTGGNSPLHF.

The rearrangement uses TRBV6-5 and TRBJ2-7; 8 bases match TRBD2. The germline CDR1 and CDR2 sequences are MNHEY and SVGAGI. Trimming took 4 bases from V and 5 from J; bases not matched to a gene: 10. The CDR3 consists of 15 residues. In DNA form, the CDR3 reads TGTGCCAGCAGTTCTGGACGGGGGGGGCGGCACGAGCAGTACTTC. Its protein product is CASSSGRGGRHEQYF.

The gene calls are TRBV6-1 and TRBJ2-5, with 7 bases that match TRBD1. Matching the DNA end better, TRBJ2-7 makes the J call doubtful. CDR3 length: 15 amino acids. Germline V gene lookup returns CDR1 MNHNS and CDR2 SASEGT. As DNA, the CDR3 is TGTGCCAGCAGTGTACTCTTGGGACAGAACCACGAGCAGTACTTC. Protein sequence: CASSVLLGQNHEQYF.

This chain uses TRBV7-9 with TRBJ2-7; tentative D call: TRBD1 (5 bases). The germline V and J ends were trimmed by 1 base and 0 bases, with 13 bases remaining between them. This CDR3 spans 16 amino acids. Germline CDR1 and CDR2: SEHNR and FQNEAQ (reference sequence). The CDR3 region is CASSLVVQGHSYEQYF. The CDR3 DNA reads as TGTGCCAGCAGCTTAGTCGTGCAGGGTCACTCCTACGAGCAGTACTTC.

The gene calls are TRBV28 and TRBJ1-5; 9 bases map to TRBD1. The CDR3 has 16 residues. The germline V gene encodes CDR1 MDHEN and CDR2 SYDVKM. With 7 bases clipped from V and 6 bases from J, the junction kept 13 bases outside the gene matches. The CDR3 region has the DNA TGTGCCAGCACTAAAACAGGGGGCGCTCTGGGTCAGCCCCAGCATTTT. Translating it yields CASTKTGGALGQPQHF.

This rearrangement joins TRBV7-2 to TRBJ2-5, with 8 bases identical to TRBD1. The CDR3 is 16 amino acids. Trimming took 1 base from V and 1 from J; bases not matched to a gene: 5. Germline CDR1 SGHTA, CDR2 FQGNSA. This CDR3 is CASSLGHGTGQETQYF. The CDR3 nucleotides read TGTGCCAGCAGCTTAGGACACGGGACAGGCCAAGAGACCCAGTACTTC.

This clone came up a few times. This chain links TRBV29-1 with TRBJ2-2; TRBD1 matches 9 bases. V was clipped by 8 bases and J by 4 bases; unmatched bases: 17. The CDR3 sequence is 17 residues long. From germline, CDR1 is SQVTM and CDR2 ANQGSEA. The CDR3: CSHDGQGRTTATGELFF. The CDR3 DNA follows: TGCAGCCACGACGGACAGGGGCGGACTACCGCCACCGGGGAGCTGTTTTTT.

As for this clone: An end of the junction differs from the germline gene, which may be a read error. The CDR3 spells CSVEEGQRGGYTF. CDR3 DNA: TGTAGCGTTGAAGAGGGACAGCGTGGCGGCTACACCTTC. V and J are TRBV29-1 and TRBJ1-2; TRBD1 agrees at 7 bases. The CDR3 consists of 13 residues. In germline, CDR1 is SQVTM, CDR2 ANQGSEA. Together with reference TRBV29-1 and TRBJ1-2, the CDR3 gives the full variable domain: SAVISQKPSRDICQRGTSLTIQCQVDSQVTMMFWYRQQPGQSLTLIATANQGSEATYESGFVIDKFPISRPNLTFSTLTVSNMSPEDSSIYLCSVEEGQRGGYTFGSGTRLTVV.

V and J are TRBV7-9 and TRBJ1-1; D call uncertain. The CDR3 sequence is 12 residues long. V dropped 5 bases and J dropped 1 base, with 5 bases sitting between them. CDR1 SEHNR and CDR2 FQNEAQ come from the germline V gene (reference sequence). The CDR3 region is CASSPQNTEAFF. CDR3 coding DNA: TGTGCCAGCAGCCCACAGAACACTGAAGCTTTCTTT.

This clone was seen more than once but under ten times. The chain's CDR3 is CASNRLAGGYEQYF. The CDR3 DNA sequence: TGTGCCAGCAATCGCCTAGCGGGGGGCTACGAGCAGTACTTC. This rearrangement joins TRBV7-2 to TRBJ2-7, with TRBD2 matching over 11 bases. The CDR3 covers 14 residues. The germline CDR1 and CDR2 sequences are SGHTA and FQGNSA. Losses at the gene ends were 7 bases for V and 3 bases for J; bases not matched to a gene: 5. The variable domain in full, with the rest retrieved from reference TRBV7-2 and TRBJ2-7, is GAGVSQSPSNKVTEKGKDVELRCDPISGHTALYWYRQSLGQGLEFLIYFQGNSAPDKSGLPSDRFSAERTGGSVSTLTIQRTQQEDSAVYLCASNRLAGGYEQYFGPGTRLTVT.

V usage is TRBV30 and J usage is TRBJ1-5; perhaps TRBD1 as D (5 bases). The germline CDR1 and CDR2 sequences are GTSNPN and SVGIG (reference sequence). The CDR3 runs to 14 residues. V was trimmed by 2 bases and J by 5 bases, leaving 13 bases between them. CDR3 DNA: TGTGCCTGGAGTAGGTCAGGGTCGCATCAGCCCCAGCATTTT. Protein sequence: CAWSRSGSHQPQHF.

The V gene is TRBV7-9, the J gene TRBJ2-1; D is perhaps TRBD1 (5 bases). V lost 3 bases, J lost 13 bases, and 13 bases lay in between. Germline assignment: CDR1 SEHNR and CDR2 FQNEAQ (reference sequence). This CDR3 has 12 amino acids. The CDR3 loop is CASSFGVQGQFF. The DNA for the CDR3 is TGTGCCAGCAGCTTCGGAGTTCAGGGTCAGTTCTTC.

V and J are TRBV9 and TRBJ2-4; 7 bases map to TRBD1. The germline V gene has CDR1 SGDLS and CDR2 YYNGEE. The CDR3 covers 14 residues. The J segment lost 8 bases and the V segment lost 0 bases, leaving 5 bases of the junction unmatched. CDR3 in DNA: TGTGCCAGCAGCGTAGAAGGCCAGGGGGACATTCAGTACTTC. This codes for CASSVEGQGDIQYF.

The chain carries TRBV6-6 and TRBJ2-5, with 9 nucleotides matching TRBD2. Germline CDR1 MNHNY, CDR2 SVGAGI (reference sequence). After removal of 6 bases from V and 2 bases from J, the junction contained 7 bases not matched to a gene. The CDR3 loop spans 15 amino acids. CDR3 sequence (DNA): TGTGCCAGCAGGGACAGCGGGAGGCTACAAGAGACCCAGTACTTC. As protein: CASRDSGRLQETQYF.

V usage is TRBV5-1 and J usage is TRBJ1-4; TRBD1 matches 10 bases. From germline, CDR1 is SGHRS and CDR2 YFSETQ. The CDR3 has 15 residues. Trimming took 3 bases from V and 5 from J; bases not matched to a gene: 4. The CDR3, as DNA: TGCGCCAGCAGCTCGACAGGGGGCTCGAATGAAAAACTGTTTTTT. This gives the protein CASSSTGGSNEKLFF.

This rearrangement joins TRBV28 to TRBJ1-1; 7 nucleotides match TRBD1. After removal of 5 bases from V and 0 bases from J, the junction contained 6 bases not matched to a gene. This CDR3 comprises 15 residues. Looked up from germline, CDR1 is MDHEN and CDR2 is SYDVKM. This chain's CDR3 is CASSLPGQLNTEAFF. DNA of the CDR3: TGTGCCAGCAGTCTCCCGGGACAGTTGAACACTGAAGCTTTCTTT.

V and J are TRBV7-9 and TRBJ2-5, with a weak D call TRBD1 (6 bases). Germline CDR1 and CDR2: SEHNR and FQNEAQ (reference sequence). Trimming cost V 5 bases and J 1 base, with 11 bases left between them. This CDR3 is 14 amino acids long. The CDR3 region has the DNA TGTGCCAGCAGCGAGCAGGGGACCCAAGAGACCCAGTACTTC. Protein sequence: CASSEQGTQETQYF.

V usage is TRBV19 and J usage is TRBJ2-3; weak D call: TRBD2 (6 bases). Germline V gives CDR1 LNHDA, CDR2 SQIVND (reference sequence). The V end lost 1 base, the J end lost 6 bases, and 17 bases lay between the germline ends. CDR3 length: 16 residues. CDR3 DNA sequence: TGTGCCAGTAGTATAGGAAGGAGGGGACCGGCCGATACGCAGTATTTT. Encoded protein: CASSIGRRGPADTQYF.

The chain uses TRBV7-9 and TRBJ1-1, with 9 bases lining up with TRBD1. This CDR3 has 15 amino acids. Trimming took 4 bases from V and 7 from J; bases not matched to a gene: 10. Germline CDR1 and CDR2: SEHNR and FQNEAQ (reference sequence). The CDR3 DNA is TGTGCCAGCAGCTCCCAAAAAACAGGGGGCGGTGAAGCTTTCTTT. As protein: CASSSQKTGGGEAFF.

This clone was observed a single time. The V call is TRBV13, the J call TRBJ2-7; a possible D gene is TRBD1 (6 bases). Germline-derived CDR1 and CDR2 are PRHDT and FYEKMQ (reference sequence). Between the trimmed V and J ends, which lost 3 bases and 7 bases, there was a span of 7 bases. The CDR3 runs to 11 residues. This CDR3 reads CASSLRGEQYF. CDR3 DNA: TGTGCCAGCAGCTTGAGGGGGGAGCAGTACTTC. Complete variable domain (other parts from reference TRBV13 and TRBJ2-7): AAGVIQSPRHLIKEKRETATLKCYPIPRHDTVYWYQQGPGQDPQFLISFYEKMQSDKGSIPDRFSAQQFSDYHSELNMSSLELGDSALYFCASSLRGEQYFGPGTRLTVT.